The sequence of this T cell receptor (beta chain) was determined in a study of T cell repertoires in cytomegalovirus infection. Study context: Indicated by public TCR beta signatures were CMV infection and matching HLA type. Overall study results and limits: Across the ex vivo response, the dominant clonotypes were HLA-C-restricted CMV-specific TCR beta clonotypes.

CDR3 length: 15 residues. The junction had 9 bases not matched to a gene; V was cut back by 0 bases and J by 9 bases. The germline V gene encodes CDR1 SGDLS and CDR2 YYNGEE. In regard to this clonotype: Its antigen is unidentified.

MiXCR was run by TCRdb on the reads, yielding one entry per CDR3 protein. This table has hundreds of thousands of distinct CDR3 sequences, more than 8% appearing once. Material for sequencing was PBMCs. The TCR sequence derives from a human donor in good health (CMV status not recorded). Some clones in this sample may be carry-over from other donors' samples. This chain joins TRBV9 and TRBJ2-1; TRBD2 aligns across 7 bases. CDR3 nucleotide sequence: TGTGCCAGCAGCGTAGGCGGGGGTCCCGAGGGTGAGCAGTTCTTC. Translating gives CASSVGGGPEGEQFF. The full variable domain, with the rest looked up from reference TRBV9 and TRBJ2-1, is DSGVTQTPKHLITATGQRVTLRCSPRSGDLSVYWYQQSLDQGLQFLIQYYNGEERAKGNILERFSAQQFPDLHSELNLSSLELGDSALYFCASSVGGGPEGEQFFGPGTRLTVL.